This TCR beta chain was observed in a study of OX40 agonist ivuxolimab in advanced cancers. Overall study findings and caveats: CD4+ and CD8+ blood T cells expanded clonally by week 6 at 0.1 to 3.0 mg/kg. Partial responders at 0.1-3.0 mg/kg showed near-lowest clonal expansion.

Profiling relied on immunoSEQ multiplex PCR, and the TCRdb table lists in-frame clones only, not all of them. This sample carries 75,000 to 80,000 clones, 94% of them seen once, and the ten largest clones take roughly 20%. The V gene's germline CDR1 is SGHRS and CDR2 YFSETQ. The germline V and J ends were trimmed by 5 bases and 1 base, with 5 bases remaining between them. This CDR3 comprises 12 residues. A remark on this clone: The antigen remains undetermined.

Cycle 7 day 1, cycle 4 day 1, and baseline were the timepoints at which blood was sampled. V usage is TRBV5-1 and J usage is TRBJ2-3; D gene unclear. The origin of this receptor is an adult with an advanced solid tumor such as melanoma, head and neck, liver or kidney cancer. The material was CD4+ or CD8+ T cells sorted from blood, obtained in a trial of the OX40 agonist ivuxolimab. The CDR3 sequence is CASRGGTDTQYF. In nucleotides, the CDR3 is TGCGCCAGCAGGGGCGGCACAGATACGCAGTATTTT.